Detailed here is one T cell receptor (beta chain). Its cognate antigen is unknown. Through a sample-barcoded 5' primer and a J-beta primer mix, a second PCR was run for about 6 to 12 cycles. Every sample produced at least 2.5 million CDR3-containing paired-end reads. TCRdb used MiXCR to reprocess the 5' RACE reads, holding one entry per CDR3 protein. In the table there are about 690,000 distinct CDR3 sequences, approximately 40% of which are singletons. This CDR3 has 14 amino acids. The ends lost 4 bases at V and 4 bases at J; junction bases unmatched: 8. Germline assignment: CDR1 DFQATT and CDR2 SNEGSKA (reference sequence). This sample stems from a study of blood T cells in healthy people across ages. General study findings and limits: Age brought a roughly linear fall in TCR beta diversity measured per million T cells.

This chain uses TRBV20-1 with TRBJ1-1; 8 bases agree with TRBD1. The sequencing sample was made of blood. The source of this sequence is a man older than 75 in good health. The CDR3 region has the DNA TGCAGTGCTACCGACAGGGGAGGTAGCACTGAAGCTTTCTTT. Translated: CSATDRGGSTEAFF.